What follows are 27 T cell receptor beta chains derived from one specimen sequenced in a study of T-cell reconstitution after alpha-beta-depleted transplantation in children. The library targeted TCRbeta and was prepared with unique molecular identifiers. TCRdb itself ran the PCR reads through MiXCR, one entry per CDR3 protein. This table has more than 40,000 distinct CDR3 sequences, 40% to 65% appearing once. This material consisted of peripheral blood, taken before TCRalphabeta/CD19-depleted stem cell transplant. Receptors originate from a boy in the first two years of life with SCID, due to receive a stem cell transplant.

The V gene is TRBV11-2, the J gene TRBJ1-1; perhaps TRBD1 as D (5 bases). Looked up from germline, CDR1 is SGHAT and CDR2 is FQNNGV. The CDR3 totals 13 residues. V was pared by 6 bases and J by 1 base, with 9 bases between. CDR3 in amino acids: CASSLDRNTEAFF. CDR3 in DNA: TGTGCCAGCAGTCTTGACAGGAACACTGAAGCTTTCTTT.

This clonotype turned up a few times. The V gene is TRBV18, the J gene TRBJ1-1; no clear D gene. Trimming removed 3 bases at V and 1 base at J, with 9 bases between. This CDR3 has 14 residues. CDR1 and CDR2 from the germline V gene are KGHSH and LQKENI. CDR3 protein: CASSPLDGNTEAFF. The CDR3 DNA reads TGTGCCAGCTCACCCCTGGACGGGAACACTGAAGCTTTCTTT.

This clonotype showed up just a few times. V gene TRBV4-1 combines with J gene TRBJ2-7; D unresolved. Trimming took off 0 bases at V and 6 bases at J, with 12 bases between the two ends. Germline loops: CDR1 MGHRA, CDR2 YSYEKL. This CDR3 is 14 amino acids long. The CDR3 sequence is CASSQDRRYAEQYF. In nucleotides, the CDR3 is TGCGCCAGCAGCCAAGATCGAAGATACGCCGAGCAGTACTTC.

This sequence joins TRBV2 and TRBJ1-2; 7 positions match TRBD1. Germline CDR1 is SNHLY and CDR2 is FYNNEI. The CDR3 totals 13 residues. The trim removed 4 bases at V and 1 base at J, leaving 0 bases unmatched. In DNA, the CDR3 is TGTGCCAGCAGTGGACAGGGTAACTATGGCTACACCTTC. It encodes CASSGQGNYGYTF.

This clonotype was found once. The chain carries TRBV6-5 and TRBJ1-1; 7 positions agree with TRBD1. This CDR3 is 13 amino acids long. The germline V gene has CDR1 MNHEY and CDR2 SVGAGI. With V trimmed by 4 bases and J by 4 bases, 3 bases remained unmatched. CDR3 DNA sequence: TGTGCCAGCAGTTCAGGGGGGGCCACTGAAGCTTTCTTT. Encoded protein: CASSSGGATEAFF.

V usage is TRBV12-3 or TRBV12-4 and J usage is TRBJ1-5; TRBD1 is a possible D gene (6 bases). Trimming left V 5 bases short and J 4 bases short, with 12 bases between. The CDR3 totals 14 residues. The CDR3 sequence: CASSDWTENQPQHF. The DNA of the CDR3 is TGTGCCAGCAGTGACTGGACAGAAAATCAGCCCCAGCATTTT.

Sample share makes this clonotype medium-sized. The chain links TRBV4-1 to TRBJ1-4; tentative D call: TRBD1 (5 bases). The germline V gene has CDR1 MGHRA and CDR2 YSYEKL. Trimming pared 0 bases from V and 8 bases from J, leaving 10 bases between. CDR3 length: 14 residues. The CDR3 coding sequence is TGCGCCAGCAGCCAAGATCGGAGGGGAGAAAAACTGTTTTTT. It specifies CASSQDRRGEKLFF.

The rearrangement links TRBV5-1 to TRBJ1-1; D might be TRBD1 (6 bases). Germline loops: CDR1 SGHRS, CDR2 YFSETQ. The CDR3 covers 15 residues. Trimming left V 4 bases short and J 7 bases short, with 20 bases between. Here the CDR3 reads CASSRKTAGVGEAFF. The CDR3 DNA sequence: TGCGCCAGCAGCCGAAAAACAGCAGGGGTGGGTGAAGCTTTCTTT.

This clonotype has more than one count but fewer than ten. The DNA of the CDR3 is TGTGCCAGCAACACAGGCCTGGTAGCTTTCTTT. It is translated as CASNTGLVAFF. The J gene is TRBJ1-1, the V gene TRBV27, with D possibly being TRBD1 (5 bases). With 7 bases removed from V and 10 bases from J, the gap between germline ends came to 13 bases. The germline gives CDR1 MNHEY, CDR2 SMNVEV (reference sequence). The CDR3 sequence is 11 residues long.

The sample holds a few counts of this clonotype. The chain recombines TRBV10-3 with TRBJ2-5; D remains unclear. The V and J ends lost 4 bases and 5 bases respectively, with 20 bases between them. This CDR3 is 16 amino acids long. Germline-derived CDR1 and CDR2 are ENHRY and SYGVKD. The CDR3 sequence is CAISASPPFSRETQYF. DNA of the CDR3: TGTGCCATCAGTGCAAGTCCCCCCTTCTCGAGGGAGACCCAGTACTTC.

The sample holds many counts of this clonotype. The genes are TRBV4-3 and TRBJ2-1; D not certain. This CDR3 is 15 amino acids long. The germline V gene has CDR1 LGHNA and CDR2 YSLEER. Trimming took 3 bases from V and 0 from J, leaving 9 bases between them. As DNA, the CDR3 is TGCGCCAGCAGCCAGACCTTTGACTCCTACAATGAGCAGTTCTTC. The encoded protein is CASSQTFDSYNEQFF.

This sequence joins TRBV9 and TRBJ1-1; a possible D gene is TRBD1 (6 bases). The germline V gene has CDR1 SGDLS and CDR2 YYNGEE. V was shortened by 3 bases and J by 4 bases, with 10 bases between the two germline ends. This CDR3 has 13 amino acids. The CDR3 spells CASSEGRGTEAFF. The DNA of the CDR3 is TGTGCCAGCAGCGAGGGCAGGGGCACTGAAGCTTTCTTT.

The CDR3 coding sequence is TGTGCCAGCAGCTTGACCTATATTAATTCACCCCTCCACTTT. Protein: CASSLTYINSPLHF. V usage is TRBV7-9 and J usage is TRBJ1-6, with no clear D. The CDR3 spans 14 residues. Germline CDR1 reads SEHNR; CDR2 reads FQNEAQ (reference sequence). Trimming removed 3 bases at V and 6 bases at J, with 9 bases between. The full variable domain, with the rest looked up from reference TRBV7-9 and TRBJ1-6, is DTGVSQNPRHKITKRGQNVTFRCDPISEHNRLYWYRQTLGQGPEFLTYFQNEAQLEKSRLLSDRFSAERPKGSFSTLEIQRTEQGDSAMYLCASSLTYINSPLHFGNGTRLTVT.

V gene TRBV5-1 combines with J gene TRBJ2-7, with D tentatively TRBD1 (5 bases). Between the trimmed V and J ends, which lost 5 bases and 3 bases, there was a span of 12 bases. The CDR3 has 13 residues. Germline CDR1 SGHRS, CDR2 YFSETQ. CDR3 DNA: TGCGCCAGCAGGGAAGGGGTGAGCTACGAGCAGTACTTC. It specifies CASREGVSYEQYF.

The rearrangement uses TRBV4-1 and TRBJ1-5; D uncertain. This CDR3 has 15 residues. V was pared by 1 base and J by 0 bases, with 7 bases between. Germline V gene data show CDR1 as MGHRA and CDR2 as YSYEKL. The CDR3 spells CASSQGRYSNQPQHF. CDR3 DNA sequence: TGCGCCAGCAGCCAAGGTAGATATAGCAATCAGCCCCAGCATTTT.

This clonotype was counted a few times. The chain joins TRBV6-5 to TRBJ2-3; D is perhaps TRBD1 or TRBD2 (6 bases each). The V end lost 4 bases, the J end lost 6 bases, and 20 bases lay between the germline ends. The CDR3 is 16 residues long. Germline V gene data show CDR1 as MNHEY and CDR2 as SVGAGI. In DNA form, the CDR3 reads TGTGCCAGCAGTTCCACTTCTGCGGGACACCGGGATACGCAGTATTTT. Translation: CASSSTSAGHRDTQYF.

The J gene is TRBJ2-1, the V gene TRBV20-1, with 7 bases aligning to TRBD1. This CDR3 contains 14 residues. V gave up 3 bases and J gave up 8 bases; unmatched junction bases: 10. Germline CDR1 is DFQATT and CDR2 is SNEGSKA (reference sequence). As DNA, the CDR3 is TGCAGTGCTAGTTTATCAGGGGGTTACGATGAGCAGTTCTTC. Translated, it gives CSASLSGGYDEQFF.

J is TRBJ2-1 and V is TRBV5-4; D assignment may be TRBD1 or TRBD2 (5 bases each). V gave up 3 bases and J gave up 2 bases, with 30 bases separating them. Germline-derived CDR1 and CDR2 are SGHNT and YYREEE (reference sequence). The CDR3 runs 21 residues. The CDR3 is CASSSGLPGMGQRRTYNEQFF. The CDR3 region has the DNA TGTGCCAGCAGCTCGGGGCTCCCCGGAATGGGGCAAAGACGGACCTACAATGAGCAGTTCTTC.

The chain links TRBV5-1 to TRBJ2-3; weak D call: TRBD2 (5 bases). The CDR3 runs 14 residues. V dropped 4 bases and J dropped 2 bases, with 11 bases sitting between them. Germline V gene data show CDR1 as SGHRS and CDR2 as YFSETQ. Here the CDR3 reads CASSPPGYTDTQYF. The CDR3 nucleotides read TGCGCCAGCAGCCCCCCGGGGTACACAGATACGCAGTATTTT.

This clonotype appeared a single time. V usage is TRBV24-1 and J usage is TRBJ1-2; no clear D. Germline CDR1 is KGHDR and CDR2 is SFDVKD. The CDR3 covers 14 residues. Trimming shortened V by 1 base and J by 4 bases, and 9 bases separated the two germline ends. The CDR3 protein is CATSDFWRAYGYTF. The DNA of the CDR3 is TGTGCCACCAGTGATTTCTGGCGGGCCTATGGCTACACCTTC.

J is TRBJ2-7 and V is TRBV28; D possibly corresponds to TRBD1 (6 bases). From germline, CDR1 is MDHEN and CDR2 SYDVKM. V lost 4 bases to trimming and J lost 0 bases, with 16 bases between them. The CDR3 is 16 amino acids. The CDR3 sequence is CASSSYTGKSSYEQYF. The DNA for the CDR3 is TGTGCCAGCAGTTCATACACAGGGAAGAGCTCCTACGAGCAGTACTTC.

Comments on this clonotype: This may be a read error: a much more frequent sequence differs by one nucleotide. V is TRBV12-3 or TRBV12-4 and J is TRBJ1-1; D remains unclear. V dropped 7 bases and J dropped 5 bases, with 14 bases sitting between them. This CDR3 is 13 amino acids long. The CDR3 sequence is CASTPSRDTEAFF. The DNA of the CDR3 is TGTGCCAGCACCCCATCGCGGGATACTGAAGCTTTCTTT.

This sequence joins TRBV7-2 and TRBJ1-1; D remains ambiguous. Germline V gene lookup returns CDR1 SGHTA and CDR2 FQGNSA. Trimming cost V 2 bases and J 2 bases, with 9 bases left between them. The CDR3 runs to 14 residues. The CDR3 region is CASSLSGGNTEAFF. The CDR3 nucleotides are TGTGCCAGCAGCTTATCTGGAGGAAACACTGAAGCTTTCTTT.

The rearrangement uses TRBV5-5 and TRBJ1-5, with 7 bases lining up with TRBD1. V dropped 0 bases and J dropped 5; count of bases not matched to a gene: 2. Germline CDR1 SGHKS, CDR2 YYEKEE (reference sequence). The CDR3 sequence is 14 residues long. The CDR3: CASSLEQGYQPQHF. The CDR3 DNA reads TGTGCCAGCAGCTTGGAACAGGGGTATCAGCCCCAGCATTTT.

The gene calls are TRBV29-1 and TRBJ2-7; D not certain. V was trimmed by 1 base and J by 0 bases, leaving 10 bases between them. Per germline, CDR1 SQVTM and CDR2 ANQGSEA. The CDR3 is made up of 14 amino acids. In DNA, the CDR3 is TGCAGCGTTGAAGGTTCGGCGGACTCCTACGAGCAGTACTTC. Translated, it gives CSVEGSADSYEQYF.

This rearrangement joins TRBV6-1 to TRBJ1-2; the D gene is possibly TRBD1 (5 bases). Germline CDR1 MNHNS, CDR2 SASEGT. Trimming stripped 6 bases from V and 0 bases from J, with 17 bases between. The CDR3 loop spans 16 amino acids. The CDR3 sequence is CASSDSAGPTNYGYTF. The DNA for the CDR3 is TGTGCCAGCAGCGACAGTGCAGGGCCTACTAACTATGGCTACACCTTC.

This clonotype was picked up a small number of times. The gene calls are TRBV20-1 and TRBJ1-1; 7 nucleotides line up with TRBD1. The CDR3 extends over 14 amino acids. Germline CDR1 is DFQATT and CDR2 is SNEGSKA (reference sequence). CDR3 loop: CRILIGGSNTEAFF. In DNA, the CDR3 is TGCAGGATTCTTATAGGGGGCTCGAACACTGAAGCTTTCTTT.